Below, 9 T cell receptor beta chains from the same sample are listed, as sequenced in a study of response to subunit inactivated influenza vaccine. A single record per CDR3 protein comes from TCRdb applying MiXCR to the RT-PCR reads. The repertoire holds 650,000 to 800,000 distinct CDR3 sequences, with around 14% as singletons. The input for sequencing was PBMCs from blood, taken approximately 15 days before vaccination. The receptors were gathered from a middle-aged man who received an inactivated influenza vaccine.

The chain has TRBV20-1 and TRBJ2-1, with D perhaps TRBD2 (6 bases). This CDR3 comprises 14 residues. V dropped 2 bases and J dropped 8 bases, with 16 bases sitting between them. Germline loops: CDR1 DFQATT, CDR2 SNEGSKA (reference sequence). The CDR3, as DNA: TGCAGTGCTAGATCTCGACTAGTCAGCCATGAGCAGTTCTTC. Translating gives CSARSRLVSHEQFF.

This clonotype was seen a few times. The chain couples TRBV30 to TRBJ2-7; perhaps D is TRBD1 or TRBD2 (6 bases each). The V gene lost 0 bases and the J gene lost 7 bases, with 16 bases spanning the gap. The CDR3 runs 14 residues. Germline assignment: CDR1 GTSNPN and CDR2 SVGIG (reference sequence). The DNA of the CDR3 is TGTGCCTGGAGTGTACCGACGGGGGCGAAGGAGCAGTACTTC. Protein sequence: CAWSVPTGAKEQYF. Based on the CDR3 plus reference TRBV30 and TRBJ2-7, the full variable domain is SQTIHQWPATLVQPVGSPLSLECTVEGTSNPNLYWYRQAAGRGLQLLFYSVGIGQISSEVPQNLSASRPQDRQFILSSKKLLLSDSGFYLCAWSVPTGAKEQYFGPGTRLTVT.

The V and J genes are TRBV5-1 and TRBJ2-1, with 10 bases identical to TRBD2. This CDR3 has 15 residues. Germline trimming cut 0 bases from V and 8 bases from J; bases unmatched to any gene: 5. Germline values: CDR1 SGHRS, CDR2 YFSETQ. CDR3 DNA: TGCGCCAGCAGCTTGGCGCTAGCGGGAGAGGATGAGCAGTTCTTC. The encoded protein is CASSLALAGEDEQFF.

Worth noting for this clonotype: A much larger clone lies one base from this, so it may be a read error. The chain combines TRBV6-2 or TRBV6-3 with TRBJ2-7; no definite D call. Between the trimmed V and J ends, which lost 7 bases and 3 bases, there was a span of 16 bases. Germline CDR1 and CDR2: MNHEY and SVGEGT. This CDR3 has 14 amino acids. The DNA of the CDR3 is TGTGCCAGCAACCCCGACGTGCCACGCTACGAGCAGTACTTC. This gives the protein CASNPDVPRYEQYF.

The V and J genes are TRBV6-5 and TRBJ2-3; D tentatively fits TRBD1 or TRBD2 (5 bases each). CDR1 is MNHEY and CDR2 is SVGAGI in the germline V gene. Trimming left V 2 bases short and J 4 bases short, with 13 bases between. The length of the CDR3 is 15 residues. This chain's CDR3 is CASSYGGALSDTQYF. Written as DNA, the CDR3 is TGTGCCAGCAGTTACGGGGGAGCGTTGTCAGATACGCAGTATTTT.

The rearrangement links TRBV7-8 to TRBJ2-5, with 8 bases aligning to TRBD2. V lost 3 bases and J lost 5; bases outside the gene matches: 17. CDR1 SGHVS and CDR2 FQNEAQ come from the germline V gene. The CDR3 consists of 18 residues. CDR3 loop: CASSFTGGPFSASETQYF. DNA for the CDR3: TGTGCCAGCAGCTTTACGGGGGGGCCTTTTTCCGCTTCGGAGACCCAGTACTTC.

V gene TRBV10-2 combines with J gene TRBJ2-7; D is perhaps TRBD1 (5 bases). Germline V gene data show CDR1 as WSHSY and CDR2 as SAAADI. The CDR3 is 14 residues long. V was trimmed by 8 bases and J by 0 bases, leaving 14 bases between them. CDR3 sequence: CASGPGQRSYEQYF. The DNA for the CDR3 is TGCGCCAGCGGACCAGGGCAACGCTCCTACGAGCAGTACTTC.

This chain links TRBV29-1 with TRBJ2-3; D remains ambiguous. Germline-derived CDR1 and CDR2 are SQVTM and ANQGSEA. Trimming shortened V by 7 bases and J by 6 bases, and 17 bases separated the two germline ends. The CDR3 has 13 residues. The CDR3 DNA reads TGCAGCGCCAGTGGCGCCTTGGGGGATACGCAGTATTTT. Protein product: CSASGALGDTQYF.

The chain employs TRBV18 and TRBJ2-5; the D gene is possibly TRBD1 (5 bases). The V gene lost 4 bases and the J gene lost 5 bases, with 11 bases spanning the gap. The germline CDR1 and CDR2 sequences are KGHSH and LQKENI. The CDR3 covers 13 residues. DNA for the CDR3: TGTGCCAGCTCACGGGGCCCTGTGGAGACCCAGTACTTC. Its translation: CASSRGPVETQYF.